Each of the 19 T cell receptor beta chains below was sequenced from the same sample in a study of tumor-infiltrating lymphocytes in primary liver carcinoma. With 500 to 650 ng total RNA as template and a constant-region primer, TCR beta cDNA was made. Researchers made the TCR beta libraries by running three nested multiplex PCR rounds with slightly modified ARM-PCR. The study ran its first two PCR rounds for roughly 10 cycles each, using TRBV1-TRBV30 forward primers and a C-beta reverse primer. MiXCR was run by TCRdb on the multiplex PCR reads, yielding one entry per CDR3 protein. The repertoire holds tens of thousands of distinct CDR3 sequences, with more than 70% as singletons. Each 20-30 mg portion of unsorted bulk tissue served as the source for co-extraction of RNA and DNA. The sample was tumor-adjacent normal liver tissue. The receptors here all came from a young woman with primary liver carcinoma and hepatitis B virus infection.

As for this clonotype: Without the conserved terminal phenylalanine or tryptophan, this CDR3 likely stems from a read error. This chain connects TRBV29-1 to TRBJ2-5; D possibly corresponds to TRBD1 (5 bases). Germline V gene sequence: CDR1 SQVTM, CDR2 ANQGSEA. V lost 3 bases and J lost 11, with 19 bases in between. CDR3 length equals 13 residues. CDR3 bases: TGCAGCGTTGATCGGGCAGGGCAGGTGACTCAGTACTTA. This gives the protein CSVDRAGQVTQYL.

Details on this clonotype: This likely comes from a read error, as the CDR3 has no conserved phenylalanine or tryptophan at its end. V usage is TRBV11-3 and J usage is TRBJ1-6, with unresolved D. This CDR3 has 13 amino acids. The germline gives CDR1 SGHNT, CDR2 YENEEA. The V gene lost 3 bases and the J gene lost 8 bases, with 8 bases spanning the gap. The CDR3 DNA is TGTGCCAGCAGCTTGCAGAGAGATTCACCCCTCCACTCT. This gives the protein CASSLQRDSPLHS.

V is TRBV29-1 and J is TRBJ2-6; the match to TRBD1 covers 8 bases. CDR1 and CDR2 from the germline V gene are SQVTM and ANQGSEA. The J segment lost 3 bases and the V segment lost 0 bases, leaving 10 bases of the junction unmatched. The CDR3 spans 18 residues. The CDR3 DNA sequence: TGCAGCGTTGAAGATCAATGTCAGGGGGCAAGTGGGGCCAACGTCCTGACTTTC. It encodes CSVEDQCQGASGANVLTF.

Concerning this clonotype itself: One base away lies a much larger clone, so this may be a sequencing read error. The gene calls are TRBV7-9 and TRBJ2-2, with a weak D call TRBD2 (6 bases). Germline values: CDR1 SEHNR, CDR2 FQNEAQ (reference sequence). The CDR3 sequence is 14 residues long. V gave up 4 bases and J gave up 5 bases, with 11 bases separating them. The CDR3 DNA follows: TGTGCCAGCAGCTCGGACTACAGTACCGGGGAGCTGTTTTTT. It translates to CASSSDYSTGELFF.

Note on this clonotype: Germline is not matched at one junction end, which may reflect a read error. The J gene is TRBJ2-3, the V gene TRBV6-6; D ambiguous. Germline CDR1 is MNHNY and CDR2 is SVGAGI (reference sequence). CDR3 length: 16 amino acids. CDR3 sequence: CVSSSGLTSKADTQYF. DNA for the CDR3: TGTGTCAGCAGTTCCGGTCTAACAAGCAAGGCAGATACGCAGTATTTT.

This clonotype was counted a single time. The conserved phenylalanine or tryptophan normally closing the CDR3 is absent here, so this likely arose from a read error. The chain joins TRBV11-1 to TRBJ2-5, with TRBD1 matching over 8 bases. This CDR3 contains 14 residues. CDR1 is SGHAT, CDR2 FQDESV, per germline (reference sequence). V was pared by 4 bases and J by 10 bases, with 11 bases of the junction left unmatched. The CDR3 loop is CASSCAGGTGIQYL. The CDR3 DNA reads TGTGCCAGCAGCTGTGCAGGGGGCACTGGGATCCAGTACCTC.

The CDR3 coding sequence is TGTGCCAGCAGCCAAGATTCTAGCGAATATTACTCCTACAAACAGTACTTC. This encodes CASSQDSSEYYSYKQYF. The gene calls are TRBV4-2 and TRBJ2-7; possible D gene TRBD2, 6 bases. Germline CDR1 and CDR2: LGHNA and YNFKEQ. V lost 0 bases and J lost 10, with 25 bases in between. This CDR3 region has 17 residues.

In the case of this clonotype: Since no conserved phenylalanine or tryptophan closes the CDR3, a read error is the likely cause. The V and J genes are TRBV7-9 and TRBJ2-7; 9 bases map to TRBD1. The CDR3 spans 16 residues. Germline CDR1 and CDR2: SEHNR and FQNEAQ (reference sequence). This CDR3 is CDSSPKQGAGQNEQYS. CDR3 DNA sequence: TGTGACAGCAGCCCCAAACAGGGGGCCGGTCAGAACGAGCAGTACTCC.

Regarding this clonotype: Germline is not matched at one junction end, which may reflect a read error. The V call is TRBV11-2, the J call TRBJ1-1; 8 nucleotides line up with TRBD1. This CDR3 has 14 residues. CDR1 is SGHAT and CDR2 is FQNNGV in the germline V gene. The CDR3: CASRCTGGRAETFF. The DNA of the CDR3 is TGTGCCAGCAGATGTACAGGGGGGAGAGCTGAAACTTTCTTT. The entire variable domain, with the rest obtained from reference TRBV11-2 and TRBJ1-1, is as follows: EAGVAQSPRYKIIEKRQSVAFWCNPISGHATLYWYQQILGQGPKLLIQFQNNGVVDDSQLPKDRFSAERLKGVDSTLKIQPAKLEDSAVYLCASRCTGGRAETFFGQGTRLTVV.

The chain carries TRBV12-3 or TRBV12-4 and TRBJ2-5, with D unresolved. The CDR3 is made up of 12 amino acids. V was clipped by 5 bases and J by 8 bases, with 12 bases between them. The CDR3 sequence is CASSLSCGTQYF. The CDR3 DNA reads as TGTGCCAGCAGTCTCTCCTGTGGAACCCAGTACTTC.

With respect to this clonotype: The CDR3 carries no conserved terminal phenylalanine or tryptophan, so it likely arises from a read error. The genes are TRBV4-1 and TRBJ1-4; the D gene is possibly TRBD1 (5 bases). Per germline, CDR1 MGHRA and CDR2 YSYEKL. The CDR3 totals 18 residues. CDR3 sequence: CASSQGGLRQSTNEKLFL. The CDR3 DNA is TGCGCTAGCAGCCAAGGTGGTCTTAGACAGTCAACTAATGAAAAACTGTTTTTA.

The rearrangement links TRBV30 to TRBJ2-2, with D tentatively TRBD2 (6 bases). The CDR3 consists of 17 residues. Trimming took off 2 bases at V and 6 bases at J, with 22 bases between the two ends. Germline-derived CDR1 and CDR2 are GTSNPN and SVGIG (reference sequence). This chain's CDR3 is CAWSFAYAGTNSGELFF. The CDR3 DNA reads TGTGCCTGGAGTTTCGCTTACGCGGGAACCAACTCCGGGGAGCTGTTTTTT.

The chain has TRBV6-5 and TRBJ2-7; weak D call: TRBD1 (6 bases). Per germline, CDR1 MNHEY and CDR2 SVGAGI. The CDR3 is 15 amino acids. In nucleotides, the CDR3 is TGTGGCAGTAGTTATAAGGACAGCAGCTCCTACGAGCAGTACTTC. Translating gives CGSSYKDSSSYEQYF.

Only one count was recorded for this clonotype. The junction departs from germline at one end; a sequencing error may be responsible. The chain uses TRBV11-2 and TRBJ2-2; D perhaps matches TRBD2 (5 bases). CDR1 is SGHAT and CDR2 is FQNNGV in the germline V gene. There are 16 residues in the CDR3. The CDR3 spells CASSPYPQLNTWELSF. The CDR3 DNA follows: TGTGCCAGCAGCCCCTATCCCCAATTGAACACCTGGGAGCTGTCTTTT.

Notes on this clonotype: The germline gene is not matched at one end of the junction; a read error may be the cause. The chain joins TRBV4-2 to TRBJ2-7, with D unresolved. The CDR3 is made up of 12 amino acids. Germline loops: CDR1 LGHNA, CDR2 YNFKEQ. The CDR3 region is CASSQDWSEQYF. CDR3 nucleotide sequence: TGTGCCAGCAGCCAAGATTGGAGCGAGCAGTATTTC.

Note on this clonotype: Mismatch with germline at one junction end may stem from a read error. J is TRBJ2-7 and V is TRBV4-3; possible D gene TRBD1, 5 bases. CDR1 LGHNA and CDR2 YSLEER come from the germline V gene. The CDR3 runs 15 residues. CDR3 sequence (DNA): TGCGCCAACAGCCAAGATTTACCAGGGTCCTACGAGCAATACTTC. Amino acids: CANSQDLPGSYEQYF.

Relative to its sample, this clonotype is medium-sized (0.01 to 0.1%). The gene calls are TRBV6-2 or TRBV6-3 and TRBJ2-7; 12 bases align to TRBD2. J was trimmed by 3 bases and V by 6 bases; bases with no gene match: 9. Germline-derived CDR1 and CDR2 are MNHEY and SVGEGT. The CDR3 spans 16 residues. CDR3 region: CASSFLAGGTSYEQYF. In nucleotides, the CDR3 is TGTGCCAGCAGCTTTCTAGCGGGAGGGACAAGCTACGAGCAGTACTTC.

As to this clonotype: One end of the junction is discordant with germline, which a read error may explain. This chain links TRBV10-2 with TRBJ2-5; D might be TRBD1 (6 bases). The germline CDR1 and CDR2 sequences are WSHSY and SAAADI. The CDR3 runs to 15 residues. CDR3 bases: TGCGCCAGTAGTGAGTGGGCAGGGGTTCAAGAGGCCCAGTACTTC. It encodes CASSEWAGVQEAQYF.

With respect to this clonotype: Because the CDR3 is missing its conserved closing phenylalanine or tryptophan, this is likely a read error. Because the CDR3's place on the DNA is in doubt, the DNA is left out and the CDR3 is given as listed by TCRdb. This chain connects TRBV7-9 to TRBJ2-7; the DNA was not used to check the table's D call, TRBD1. Germline V CDR1 and CDR2: SEHNR, FQNEAQ (reference sequence). The CDR3 sequence runs 16 residues, both termini included. The chain's CDR3 is CASSSLSAQGFGEQYL.